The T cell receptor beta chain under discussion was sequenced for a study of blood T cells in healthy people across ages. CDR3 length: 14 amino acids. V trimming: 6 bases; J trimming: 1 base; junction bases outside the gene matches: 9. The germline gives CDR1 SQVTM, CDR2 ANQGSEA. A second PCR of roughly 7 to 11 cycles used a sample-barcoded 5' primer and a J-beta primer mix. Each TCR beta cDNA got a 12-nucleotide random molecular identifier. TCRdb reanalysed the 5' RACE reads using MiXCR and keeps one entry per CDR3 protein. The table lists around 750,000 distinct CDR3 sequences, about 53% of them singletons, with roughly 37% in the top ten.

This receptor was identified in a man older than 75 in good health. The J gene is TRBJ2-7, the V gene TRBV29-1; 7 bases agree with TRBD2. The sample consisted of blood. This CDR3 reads CSVPGERGSYEQYF. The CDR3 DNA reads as TGCAGCGTCCCCGGGGAGCGGGGATCCTACGAGCAGTACTTC.